The clone carrying this TCR beta chain was detected only a few times. Its specificity is unknown. The sample belongs to a study of vaccination effects on CD4 cells after COVID-19. Study-level points and caveats: The vaccine-induced clones of healthy vaccinees included only 1 of 255 that cross-reacted with common cold coronaviruses. The study found marked clonal contraction of infection- and vaccine-induced clones late after vaccination. Only a few convalescent patients and no early post-infection timepoints featured in the study.

This CDR3 comprises 14 residues. The ends were cut back, 5 bases at V and 4 bases at J, with 14 bases in the middle. CDR1 and CDR2 from the germline V gene are MDHEN and SYDVKM. Antigen-specific CD4+ T cell clonotypes were called by their expansion after viral peptide-pool culture in ViraFEST. The culture ran for approximately 11 days before CD4+ T cells were isolated. In the vaccine recipients, nucleocapsid antibodies were negative and there was no prior SARS-CoV-2 infection. Each culture had half its medium swapped for IL-2 medium on days 3 and 7. This table comes from immunoSEQ multiplex PCR, and its TCRdb copy is limited to in-frame clones, with some not included. The sample lists approximately 76,000 clones, about four fifths seen once, with about 10% in the top ten.

The origin of this receptor is a human donor who received a COVID-19 vaccine. V and J are TRBV28 and TRBJ1-2; no firm D call. This specimen was CD4+ T cells from PBMCs cultured with SARS-CoV-2 spike peptides, taken before COVID-19 vaccination. The CDR3 DNA follows: TGTGCCAGCAGTCCCCGGACCTCCGTCTATGGCTACACCTTC. This encodes CASSPRTSVYGYTF.